A selection of T cell receptor beta chains follows, all from one sample in a study of blood T cell repertoires in COVID-19. Using immunoSEQ multiplex PCR, the repertoire was profiled, and TCRdb retains in-frame clones only, with some absent. The table has roughly 120,000 clones, over 75% seen once; the top ten hold about a tenth. The sample consisted of peripheral blood. These receptors originate from a man older than 75 with acute or convalescent COVID-19. Both conserved end residues are part of each CDR3. The D gene is left open where the match is weak. Not all rows give a size; the values are once, few, many and, for expanded clones, a class.

once	-	TRBV10-1	TRBJ1-1	12	TGCGCCAGCAGTGACCAGGGCAGTGTAGCTTTCTTT	CASSDQGSVAFF
-	-	TRBV6-1	TRBJ2-1	15	TGTGCCAGCAGTGAAGGACACAACTCGAACAATGAGCAGTTCTTC	CASSEGHNSNNEQFF
-	TRBD1	TRBV11-3	TRBJ2-5	14	TGTGCCAGCAGTTCACAGGGGGCTGGCGGGACCCAGTACTTC	CASSSQGAGGTQYF
once	-	TRBV4-2	TRBJ2-7	14	TGTGCCAGCAGCCATCGACTGGAAACCTACGAGCAGTACTTC	CASSHRLETYEQYF
-	-	TRBV3-1/TRBV3-2	TRBJ1-1	14	TGTGCCAGCAGCACTACCTTTAGGAACACTGAAGCTTTCTTT	CASSTTFRNTEAFF
-	-	TRBV19	TRBJ1-1	13	TGTGCCAGTAGCGGGACTATGAACACTGAAGCTTTCTTT	CASSGTMNTEAFF
-	TRBD1	TRBV6-5	TRBJ1-1	15	TGTGCCAGCAGGAGAGGACAGGGGGTGAACACTGAAGCTTTCTTT	CASRRGQGVNTEAFF
-	-	TRBV9	TRBJ2-1	14	TGTGCCAGCAGCGTAGCGGGGGTGGGCAATGAGCAGTTCTTC	CASSVAGVGNEQFF
-	-	TRBV7-9	TRBJ2-3	14	TGTGCCAGCAGCTTAACGGACAACACAGATACGCAGTATTTT	CASSLTDNTDTQYF
-	TRBD1	TRBV5-6	TRBJ1-2	17	TGTGCCAGCAGCCCCCTTGGACAGGACCTCCTAGGGTATGGCTACACCTTC	CASSPLGQDLLGYGYTF
-	-	TRBV18	TRBJ2-3	14	TGTGCCAGCTCACCTGACAGGAACACAGATACGCAGTATTTT	CASSPDRNTDTQYF
-	TRBD1	TRBV4-2	TRBJ1-1	15	TGTGCCAGCAGCCAACCCACAGGGGGCAACACTGAAGCTTTCTTT	CASSQPTGGNTEAFF
-	TRBD1	TRBV28	TRBJ1-6	16	TGTGCCAGCAGTTGGGACAGGGCAGGATATAATTCACCCCTCCACTTT	CASSWDRAGYNSPLHF
-	-	TRBV7-3	TRBJ2-2	16	TGTGCCAGCAGCTTACCTGTTGACAGGAACACCGGGGAGCTGTTTTTT	CASSLPVDRNTGELFF
few	TRBD1	TRBV5-1	TRBJ1-1	14	TGCGCCAGCAGCCAGGGGGCAGGGGGACCTGAAGCTTTCTTT	CASSQGAGGPEAFF
-	TRBD2	TRBV6-5	TRBJ2-5	16	TGTGCCAGCAGTTCCCCAGCTAGCGGGATGGGGGAGACCCAGTACTTC	CASSSPASGMGETQYF
once	TRBD2	TRBV3-1/TRBV3-2	TRBJ2-3	13	TGTGCCAGCCGCCTAGCGGGCGGAGATACGCAGTATTTT	CASRLAGGDTQYF
-	-	TRBV27	TRBJ1-6	15	TGTGCCAGCAGTCCCAATCCCAGGGATAATTCACCCCTCCACTTT	CASSPNPRDNSPLHF
-	TRBD1	TRBV10-3	TRBJ1-5	15	TGTGCCATCAGTGACATCGACAGGGACAATCAGCCCCAGCATTTT	CAISDIDRDNQPQHF
-	-	TRBV19	TRBJ1-4	17	TGTGCCAGTAGTTCAGGTGGTGTGTTTACCCTACGTGAAAAACTGTTTTTT	CASSSGGVFTLREKLFF
-	-	TRBV2	TRBJ1-3	16	TGTGCCAGCAGGGAGTGGCGGCAACTCTCTGGAAACACCATATATTTT	CASREWRQLSGNTIYF
once	-	TRBV7-3	TRBJ2-2	13	TGTGCCAGCAGCCAGCGGAAAACCGGGGAGCTGTTTTTT	CASSQRKTGELFF
-	TRBD1	TRBV6-1	TRBJ2-7	16	TGTGCCAGCAGTGAATGGGTGACAGGGGCCCCCTACGAGCAGTACTTC	CASSEWVTGAPYEQYF
medium-sized	-	TRBV2	TRBJ1-1	16	TGTGCCAGCTTTAGGCGGGGGGCAGTTGAGAACACTGAAGCTTTCTTT	CASFRRGAVENTEAFF
-	-	TRBV3-1/TRBV3-2	TRBJ1-1	16	TGTGCCAGCAGCCAAGGGATGACAGGTACGGGCACTGAAGCTTTCTTT	CASSQGMTGTGTEAFF
-	-	TRBV6-5	TRBJ2-1	13	TGTGCCAGCAGTCATTTACTGTCTCACGAGCAGTTCTTC	CASSHLLSHEQFF
-	TRBD1	TRBV30	TRBJ2-4	15	TGTGCCTGCGGGGACAGTCTTTTCGCCAAAAACATTCAGTACTTC	CACGDSLFAKNIQYF
-	-	TRBV3-1/TRBV3-2	TRBJ1-2	15	TGTGCCAGCAGCCAAGATCGGGGGGGATTCTATGGCTACACCTTC	CASSQDRGGFYGYTF
-	-	TRBV18	TRBJ2-5	13	TGTGCCAGCTCACCTCAGTTTCAAGAGACCCAGTACTTC	CASSPQFQETQYF
-	-	TRBV5-5	TRBJ1-1	15	TGTGCCAGCAGCACCCTGACAGGACGGAACACTGAAGCTTTCTTT	CASSTLTGRNTEAFF
-	TRBD1	TRBV29-1	TRBJ1-2	13	TGCAGCGTTGAGGACAGGGGCGCCTATGGCTACACCTTC	CSVEDRGAYGYTF
-	TRBD2	TRBV6-1	TRBJ2-1	18	TGTGCCAGCAGTGAGGCGGTTGTGCGGGAGGTCTTTTTGGATGAGCAGTTCTTC	CASSEAVVREVFLDEQFF
-	TRBD2	TRBV7-9	TRBJ2-7	15	TGTGCCAGCAGCTTAGATCCGGGTAGCGGGGCCCCAGCGTACTTC	CASSLDPGSGAPAYF
-	-	TRBV28	TRBJ2-3	14	TGTGCCAGCAGTTTTCGTCAGGGCCCAGATACGCAGTATTTT	CASSFRQGPDTQYF
-	TRBD2	TRBV27	TRBJ2-7	13	TGTGCCAGTGGGGGTAGCGGGGCATACGAGCAGTACTTC	CASGGSGAYEQYF
-	TRBD2	TRBV4-1	TRBJ2-1	19	TGCGCCAGCAGTCGCAAGACTAGCGGGACCGTACTCTCCTACAATGAGCAGTTCTTC	CASSRKTSGTVLSYNEQFF
-	-	TRBV28	TRBJ1-1	14	TGTGCCAGCAGTTTACCACAGAGGAACACTGAAGCTTTCTTT	CASSLPQRNTEAFF
-	-	TRBV10-2	TRBJ1-3	13	TGCGCCAGCAACCAGGGGACTGGAAACACCATATATTTT	CASNQGTGNTIYF
-	-	TRBV6-5	TRBJ2-1	13	TGTGCCAGTCAGCGGTGGTCCTACAATGAGCAGTTCTTC	CASQRWSYNEQFF
-	-	TRBV7-3	TRBJ1-3	16	TGTGCCAGCAGCTTAACAGCGGGCCACTCTGGAAACACCATATATTTT	CASSLTAGHSGNTIYF